This TCR beta chain originates from a study of CXCR3-negative and CXCR3-positive naive CD8 T cells. Overall study: The total count of TRB reads reached about 135 million, and each library contributed about 1.5 +/- 0.3 million. Study outcomes and limitations: For CXCR3-positive naive cells, TRB CDR3s were more hydrophobic than those of CXCR3-negative naive cells. Cryopreserved cells partially lost CXCR3 expression, and fresh PBMCs were used in most assays. Naive subsets did not differ in surface CD5, and TRB CDR3 properties served to infer TCR strength.

The CDR3 runs 17 residues. Germline lookup yields CDR1 DFQATT and CDR2 SNEGSKA (reference sequence). The libraries of TRB cDNA were prepared using 5' RACE with UMI labels. TCRdb reprocessed the 5' RACE reads and reports one entry per CDR3 protein, with no DNA. This table lists approximately 8,800 distinct CDR3 sequences. A word on this clonotype: No antigen is known for it.

Input material: naive CXCR3+ CD8+ T cells from blood. Indicated subset: CD45RO-CCR7+CD27+CD95- naive CD8+ T cells expressing CXCR3 (TNR3+). The TCR originated in a human donor in good health. Some clones in this sample may be carry-over from other donors' samples. This rearrangement joins TRBV20-1 to TRBJ2-4; the D call of TRBD1 rests on TCRdb alone, since no DNA is present to check it. CDR3 region: CSASPRPGQGFKNIQYF.